The 20 T cell receptor beta chains below all came from one sample that was sequenced in a study of blood T cell repertoires in COVID-19. The method was immunoSEQ multiplex PCR; TCRdb's version includes in-frame clones alone and lacks a portion of them. The repertoire includes approximately 54,000 clones, approximately 87% of them detected once, and 3% to 5% sits in the top ten. The sequenced sample consisted of peripheral blood. All receptors derive from a man in his fifties with acute or convalescent COVID-19.

This clone showed up just a few times. J is TRBJ1-1 and V is TRBV6-5; 9 bases are a match to TRBD1. The V gene end was trimmed by 6 bases and the J gene end by 1 base; junction bases not matched to a gene: 3. The CDR3 contains 14 residues. Germline V gene sequence: CDR1 MNHEY, CDR2 SVGAGI. CDR3 DNA sequence: TGTGCCAGCAGGAGGACAGGGGCGAACACTGAAGCTTTCTTT. It codes for CASRRTGANTEAFF.

CDR3 coding DNA: TGTGCCAGCAGCCCGCCCGGGACTAGCAGCGGGAATGAGCAGTTCTTC. This encodes CASSPPGTSSGNEQFF. The V call is TRBV11-3, the J call TRBJ2-1; TRBD2 aligns across 9 bases. V trimming: 5 bases; J trimming: 7 bases; junction bases outside the gene matches: 12. CDR3 length: 16 amino acids. Germline V gives CDR1 SGHNT, CDR2 YENEEA.

The chain has TRBV7-2 and TRBJ1-2; maybe TRBD1 (5 bases). The CDR3 is made up of 15 amino acids. Germline CDR1 SGHTA, CDR2 FQGNSA. The V end was cut by 4 bases, the J end by 3 bases, with 15 bases between. CDR3 bases: TGTGCCAGCAGCTCCGGGGGGGTGTCTCACTATGGCTACACCTTC. This encodes CASSSGGVSHYGYTF. The full variable domain, in which reference TRBV7-2 and TRBJ1-2 provide the parts outside the CDR3, is GAGVSQSPSNKVTEKGKDVELRCDPISGHTALYWYRQSLGQGLEFLIYFQGNSAPDKSGLPSDRFSAERTGGSVSTLTIQRTQQEDSAVYLCASSSGGVSHYGYTFGSGTRLTVV.

This clone was counted a single time. The rearrangement uses TRBV9 and TRBJ2-1, with TRBD2 matching 9 bases. The CDR3 runs to 16 residues. V was clipped by 3 bases and J by 8 bases; unmatched bases: 12. Germline loops: CDR1 SGDLS, CDR2 YYNGEE. This CDR3 is CASSAPGTSHTYEQFF. The CDR3 DNA follows: TGTGCCAGCAGCGCTCCCGGGACTAGCCATACATATGAGCAGTTCTTC.

This clone was detected only a few times. This chain connects TRBV2 to TRBJ2-1; 8 nucleotides match TRBD1. Trimming cost V 6 bases and J 9 bases; bases outside gene matches: 4. From germline, CDR1 is SNHLY and CDR2 FYNNEI. This CDR3 contains 12 residues. The CDR3 bases are TGTGCCAGCAGCGAACAGGGGGTTGAGCAGTTCTTC. Its translation is CASSEQGVEQFF.

Only one count was recorded for this clone. V gene TRBV12-3 or TRBV12-4 combines with J gene TRBJ1-1; D is uncertain. V was shortened by 3 bases and J by 7 bases, with 9 bases between the two germline ends. CDR3 length equals 12 residues. Written as DNA, the CDR3 is TGTGCCAGCAGTTTTTTGGGGAGTGAAGCTTTCTTT. This gives the protein CASSFLGSEAFF.

This chain joins TRBV30 and TRBJ2-7; 7 nucleotides match TRBD2. The V gene end was trimmed by 6 bases and the J gene end by 4 bases; junction bases not matched to a gene: 12. The CDR3 consists of 14 residues. Germline-derived CDR1 and CDR2 are GTSNPN and SVGIG (reference sequence). This CDR3 reads CACHGGGDRYEQYF. CDR3 nucleotides: TGTGCCTGCCACGGTGGGGGGGATCGGTACGAGCAGTACTTC.

As DNA, the CDR3 is TGCGCCAGCAGCTTGGACGGACAGGGAGATCAGCCCCAGCATTTT. Encoded protein: CASSLDGQGDQPQHF. This chain joins TRBV5-1 and TRBJ1-5; TRBD1 matches 8 bases. Germline-derived CDR1 and CDR2 are SGHRS and YFSETQ. Losses at the gene ends were 0 bases for V and 5 bases for J; bases not matched to a gene: 4. The CDR3 extends over 15 amino acids.

This clone was counted once. The CDR3 coding sequence is TGTGCCAGCAGCTTGGCCTCGACAGGCCCTACGCAGTATTTT. This encodes CASSLASTGPTQYF. V and J are TRBV5-5 and TRBJ2-3; perhaps TRBD1 as D (6 bases). This CDR3 spans 14 amino acids. With 0 bases removed from V and 8 bases from J, the gap between germline ends came to 13 bases. In germline, CDR1 is SGHKS, CDR2 YYEKEE (reference sequence).

This chain links TRBV27 with TRBJ1-5, with 9 bases fitting TRBD1. J gave up 7 bases and V 6 bases, and 7 bases lay outside the gene matches. The CDR3 is 14 residues long. CDR1 is MNHEY and CDR2 is SMNVEV in the germline V gene (reference sequence). The CDR3 spells CASSWDREDQPQHF. The CDR3, as DNA: TGTGCCAGCAGCTGGGACAGGGAAGACCAGCCCCAGCATTTT.

The rearrangement joins TRBV7-9 to TRBJ2-7; TRBD2 aligns across 12 bases. From germline, CDR1 is SEHNR and CDR2 FQNEAQ (reference sequence). The CDR3 sequence is 17 residues long. V lost 3 bases to trimming and J lost 4 bases; unmatched junction nucleotides: 10. This CDR3 reads CASSFSAGLAGRYEQYF. CDR3 nucleotides: TGTGCCAGCAGCTTTTCCGCGGGACTAGCGGGCCGTTACGAGCAGTACTTC.

Worth noting for this clone: At one end the junction does not follow the germline gene, possibly because of a read error. The chain recombines TRBV5-1 with TRBJ2-1, with TRBD2 as a possible D gene (5 bases). Germline V gene data show CDR1 as SGHRS and CDR2 as YFSETQ. This CDR3 has 13 residues. CDR3 in amino acids: CASTLDSYNEQFF. CDR3 nucleotides: TGCGCCAGCACCTTGGACTCGTACAATGAGCAGTTCTTC.

The chain links TRBV15 to TRBJ2-1; D is uncertain. V was clipped by 3 bases and J by 6 bases, with 9 bases between them. This CDR3 spans 13 amino acids. CDR1 is LNHNV, CDR2 YYDKDF, per germline (reference sequence). The DNA of the CDR3 is TGTGCCACCAGCAGTCGACTCATCAATGAGCAGTTCTTC. Its protein product is CATSSRLINEQFF.

CDR3 nucleotides: TGCGCCAGCAGCCAAATCACGACAGAGTCCTACGAGCAGTACTTC. Translated: CASSQITTESYEQYF. The chain recombines TRBV4-1 with TRBJ2-7; D is possibly TRBD1 (5 bases). The CDR3 has 15 amino acids. Trimming removed 2 bases from V and 1 base from J, with 12 bases in between. CDR1 is MGHRA and CDR2 is YSYEKL in the germline V gene.

The chain has TRBV11-2 and TRBJ2-7; D gene ambiguous. The CDR3 is 14 residues long. The germline V and J ends were trimmed by 1 base and 4 bases, with 11 bases remaining between them. CDR1 SGHAT and CDR2 FQNNGV come from the germline V gene. Here the CDR3 reads CASSLVPDLYEQYF. CDR3 nucleotide sequence: TGTGCCAGCAGCTTAGTCCCCGACTTATACGAGCAGTACTTC. Supplemented by reference TRBV11-2 and TRBJ2-7, the full variable domain reads EAGVAQSPRYKIIEKRQSVAFWCNPISGHATLYWYQQILGQGPKLLIQFQNNGVVDDSQLPKDRFSAERLKGVDSTLKIQPAKLEDSAVYLCASSLVPDLYEQYFGPGTRLTVT.

CDR3 amino acids: CASIPSGTEYSNQPQHF. In nucleotides, the CDR3 is TGTGCCAGCATCCCCTCCGGGACAGAATATAGCAATCAGCCCCAGCATTTT. The V gene is TRBV28, the J gene TRBJ1-5; 7 bases are a match to TRBD1. The V gene end was trimmed by 7 bases and the J gene end by 0 bases; junction bases not matched to a gene: 12. The CDR3 extends over 17 amino acids. Germline assignment: CDR1 MDHEN and CDR2 SYDVKM.

The rearrangement joins TRBV5-1 to TRBJ1-5, with a tentative D call TRBD1 (5 bases). Germline V gene sequence: CDR1 SGHRS, CDR2 YFSETQ. The V end was cut by 4 bases, the J end by 0 bases, with 11 bases between. The length of the CDR3 is 15 residues. The chain's CDR3 is CASSPWGDSNQPQHF. The DNA of the CDR3 is TGCGCCAGCAGCCCGTGGGGGGATAGCAATCAGCCCCAGCATTTT.

V gene TRBV5-1 combines with J gene TRBJ2-7, with TRBD2 identical over 12 bases. This CDR3 contains 17 residues. Unmatched junction bases numbered 9, after V lost 3 bases and J lost 2 bases. Germline V gene data show CDR1 as SGHRS and CDR2 as YFSETQ. CDR3 coding DNA: TGCGCCAGCAGCTCCAAGACTAGCGGGAGTGGGGCCTACGAGCAGTACTTC. Its translation is CASSSKTSGSGAYEQYF. The full variable domain, its missing parts supplied by reference TRBV5-1 and TRBJ2-7, is KAGVTQTPRYLIKTRGQQVTLSCSPISGHRSVSWYQQTPGQGLQFLFEYFSETQRNKGNFPGRFSGRQFSNSRSEMNVSTLELGDSALYLCASSSKTSGSGAYEQYFGPGTRLTVT.

This clone has only one observation. The chain has TRBV2 and TRBJ1-4; 8 nucleotides agree with TRBD1. Germline values: CDR1 SNHLY, CDR2 FYNNEI. The V gene end was trimmed by 5 bases and the J gene end by 7 bases; junction bases not matched to a gene: 9. The CDR3 spans 15 residues. This chain's CDR3 is CASSPQGARGEKLFF. Here the CDR3 DNA reads TGTGCCAGCAGTCCTCAGGGGGCTCGTGGTGAAAAACTGTTTTTT.

CDR3 residues: CASSLSEENFNYGYTF. In DNA form, the CDR3 reads TGTGCCAGCAGCTTATCTGAGGAGAACTTTAACTATGGCTACACCTTC. The chain employs TRBV13 and TRBJ1-2; D gene uncertain. The V gene's germline CDR1 is PRHDT and CDR2 FYEKMQ (reference sequence). The CDR3 sequence is 16 residues long. Trimming stripped 2 bases from V and 1 base from J, with 14 bases between. Full variable domain (outside the CDR3, taken from reference TRBV13 and TRBJ1-2): AAGVIQSPRHLIKEKRETATLKCYPIPRHDTVYWYQQGPGQDPQFLISFYEKMQSDKGSIPDRFSAQQFSDYHSELNMSSLELGDSALYFCASSLSEENFNYGYTFGSGTRLTVV.